Below are 27 T cell receptor beta chains sequenced from a single sample in a study of beta chain features in type 1 diabetes. Overall study results and limits: In every one of the four CD4+ subsets, TCRB CDR3s were moderately but significantly shorter in Type 1 diabetes patients.

Antigen specificity for these receptors is unknown. Reverse transcribing all isolated RNA meant expressed TCRB transcripts were sequenced. Profiled with immunoSEQ multiplex PCR; TCRdb holds only in-frame clones, not every one. Counted here are some 240,000 clones, 16% occurring once; the ten biggest clones make up approximately 0.086%. The sample was naive CD4+ T cells from blood. The receptors originated from a man aged 25 to 45 with type 1 diabetes.

This clone was observed a few times. The rearrangement joins TRBV7-2 to TRBJ2-1, with 12 bases identical to TRBD2. CDR3 length: 16 amino acids. CDR1 is SGHTA, CDR2 FQGNSA, per germline. Unmatched junction bases numbered 2, after V lost 5 bases and J lost 0 bases. The CDR3 region is CASSQTSGSSYNEQFF. The CDR3 DNA reads as TGTGCCAGCAGCCAGACTAGCGGGAGCTCCTACAATGAGCAGTTCTTC. Together with reference TRBV7-2 and TRBJ2-1, the CDR3 gives the full variable domain: GAGVSQSPSNKVTEKGKDVELRCDPISGHTALYWYRQSLGQGLEFLIYFQGNSAPDKSGLPSDRFSAERTGGSVSTLTIQRTQQEDSAVYLCASSQTSGSSYNEQFFGPGTRLTVL.

CDR3 amino acids: CASSTGTVPSYEQYF. DNA of the CDR3: TGTGCCAGCAGCACGGGGACTGTGCCATCCTACGAGCAGTACTTC. The chain joins TRBV7-2 to TRBJ2-7; D is possibly TRBD2 (6 bases). Trimming pared 5 bases from V and 1 base from J, leaving 15 bases between. The CDR3 extends over 15 amino acids. CDR1 is SGHTA, CDR2 FQGNSA, per germline.

This chain connects TRBV15 to TRBJ2-7, with 8 bases that match TRBD2. After removal of 0 bases from V and 4 bases from J, the junction contained 8 bases not matched to a gene. CDR3 length: 16 residues. The germline CDR1 and CDR2 sequences are LNHNV and YYDKDF (reference sequence). The CDR3 region has the DNA TGTGCCACCAGCAGAGATCGGGCGGGAGGCCCATACGAGCAGTACTTC. This sequence encodes CATSRDRAGGPYEQYF.

This chain connects TRBV30 to TRBJ1-1, with 7 bases lining up with TRBD1. The CDR3 extends over 13 amino acids. Germline V CDR1 and CDR2: GTSNPN, SVGIG (reference sequence). After removal of 3 bases from V and 1 base from J, the junction contained 2 bases not matched to a gene. The CDR3: CAWRTGWNTEAFF. The CDR3 DNA sequence: TGTGCCTGGAGGACAGGGTGGAACACTGAAGCTTTCTTT.

V usage is TRBV7-2 and J usage is TRBJ2-1, with unresolved D. V was clipped by 7 bases and J by 1 base, with 14 bases between them. This CDR3 has 15 residues. Germline V CDR1 and CDR2: SGHTA, FQGNSA. CDR3 residues: CASIPTGDSYNEQFF. The CDR3 bases are TGTGCCAGCATCCCTACCGGAGATTCCTACAATGAGCAGTTCTTC.

The rearrangement joins TRBV5-1 to TRBJ2-6, with D possibly matching TRBD1 (5 bases). CDR1 SGHRS and CDR2 YFSETQ come from the germline V gene. This CDR3 spans 16 amino acids. V was trimmed by 4 bases and J by 0 bases, leaving 11 bases between them. Here the CDR3 DNA reads TGCGCCAGCAGCCCCAAGACAGACTCTGGGGCCAACGTCCTGACTTTC. Translation gives CASSPKTDSGANVLTF. Variable domain in full (rest from reference TRBV5-1 and TRBJ2-6): KAGVTQTPRYLIKTRGQQVTLSCSPISGHRSVSWYQQTPGQGLQFLFEYFSETQRNKGNFPGRFSGRQFSNSRSEMNVSTLELGDSALYLCASSPKTDSGANVLTFGAGSRLTVL.

The chain is built from TRBV7-9 and TRBJ2-5; the D gene could be TRBD1 or TRBD2 (7 bases each). Trimming cost V 4 bases and J 2 bases, with 11 bases left between them. This CDR3 region has 14 residues. Germline lookup yields CDR1 SEHNR and CDR2 FQNEAQ (reference sequence). CDR3 DNA sequence: TGTGCCAGCAGCTCCCAGGGGGGGCAAGAGACCCAGTACTTC. Translation gives CASSSQGGQETQYF.

The genes are TRBV7-9 and TRBJ2-3; D gene unclear. Trimming stripped 2 bases from V and 2 bases from J, with 8 bases between. The length of the CDR3 is 14 residues. The germline V gene has CDR1 SEHNR and CDR2 FQNEAQ (reference sequence). The CDR3 loop reads CASSLRADTDTQYF. Here the CDR3 DNA reads TGTGCCAGCAGCTTAAGGGCGGACACAGATACGCAGTATTTT.

The rearrangement links TRBV7-9 to TRBJ2-5, with 8 bases fitting TRBD1. The CDR3 is 14 amino acids. The V gene's germline CDR1 is SEHNR and CDR2 FQNEAQ (reference sequence). V shed 5 bases and J 5 bases; nucleotides not matched to a gene: 7. The CDR3 reads CASSVQGARETQYF. The CDR3 nucleotides are TGTGCCAGCAGCGTGCAGGGGGCGCGGGAGACCCAGTACTTC.

The CDR3 protein is CASSVASGGTGGETQYF. The CDR3 coding sequence is TGTGCCAGCAGCGTAGCGTCTGGGGGAACCGGAGGGGAGACCCAGTACTTC. The V call is TRBV9, the J call TRBJ2-5; D perhaps matches TRBD2 (6 bases). The V end was cut by 0 bases, the J end by 5 bases, with 20 bases between. The CDR3 has 17 residues. CDR1 SGDLS and CDR2 YYNGEE come from the germline V gene.

A few counts support this clone. The sample holds other DNA sequences that translate to the same CDR3. The V gene is TRBV29-1, the J gene TRBJ2-3; no clear D gene. Germline V gives CDR1 SQVTM, CDR2 ANQGSEA. V lost 4 bases, J lost 2 bases, and 10 bases lay in between. The CDR3 totals 13 residues. The CDR3 sequence is CSVVGRSTDTQYF. CDR3 sequence (DNA): TGCAGCGTTGTCGGAAGATCCACAGATACGCAGTATTTT.

This clone came up a few times. The genes are TRBV29-1 and TRBJ1-2, with no clear D. This CDR3 is 11 amino acids long. Trimming stripped 1 base from V and 10 bases from J, with 10 bases between. Looked up from germline, CDR1 is SQVTM and CDR2 is ANQGSEA. The CDR3 region has the DNA TGCAGCGTTGAAGTGAGCCGCTTCTACACCTTC. This gives the protein CSVEVSRFYTF.

This clone was seen a few times. The chain carries TRBV6-1 and TRBJ2-7; the D call may be TRBD1 or TRBD2 (5 bases each). The CDR3 totals 10 residues. The V gene's germline CDR1 is MNHNS and CDR2 SASEGT. The CDR3 protein is CGSGLYEQYF. In nucleotides, the CDR3 is TGTGGATCGGGGCTCTACGAGCAGTACTTC.

The V call is TRBV7-6, the J call TRBJ2-5; no clear D gene. Germline CDR1 and CDR2: SGHVS and FNYEAQ. This CDR3 is 13 amino acids long. Trimming shortened V by 0 bases and J by 4 bases, and 6 bases separated the two germline ends. The CDR3 nucleotides read TGTGCCAGCAGCTTAGCGTCATTAGAGACCCAGTACTTC. This codes for CASSLASLETQYF.

This clone was observed a handful of times. This chain joins TRBV30 and TRBJ1-1; 8 bases match TRBD1. The germline CDR1 and CDR2 sequences are GTSNPN and SVGIG (reference sequence). This CDR3 has 12 amino acids. The J segment lost 5 bases and the V segment lost 8 bases, leaving 7 bases of the junction unmatched. Here the CDR3 reads CAVQGAGTEAFF. In DNA, the CDR3 is TGTGCCGTCCAGGGGGCCGGTACTGAAGCTTTCTTT.

In this sample, this clone turned up a few times. Here the CDR3 DNA reads TGTGCCAGCAGCTTAGTGGGGGGGCCCCAGCATTTT. Protein sequence: CASSLVGGPQHF. V is TRBV7-8 and J is TRBJ1-5; tentatively, D is TRBD1 (5 bases). The CDR3 consists of 12 residues. The V gene lost 1 base and the J gene lost 9 bases, with 7 bases spanning the gap. CDR1 is SGHVS, CDR2 FQNEAQ, per germline.

The chain joins TRBV19 to TRBJ1-1; 7 bases are a match to TRBD1. The CDR3 spans 14 residues. V lost 6 bases, J lost 3 bases, and 7 bases stayed unmatched. The germline V gene has CDR1 LNHDA and CDR2 SQIVND (reference sequence). The CDR3 loop reads CASRLTGLDTEAFF. CDR3 sequence (DNA): TGTGCCAGTAGACTGACAGGGCTCGACACTGAAGCTTTCTTT.

CDR3: CAWSLAGGPADTQYF. The CDR3, as DNA: TGTGCCTGGAGTTTAGCGGGAGGGCCAGCAGATACGCAGTATTTT. The chain couples TRBV30 to TRBJ2-3; 11 bases line up with TRBD2. There are 15 residues in the CDR3. The junction had 5 bases not matched to a gene; V was cut back by 2 bases and J by 4 bases. Germline V CDR1 and CDR2: GTSNPN, SVGIG (reference sequence).

This chain links TRBV29-1 with TRBJ2-5, with D tentatively TRBD2 (5 bases). V was trimmed by 5 bases and J by 4 bases, leaving 14 bases between them. From germline, CDR1 is SQVTM and CDR2 ANQGSEA. CDR3 length: 13 residues. The CDR3 here is CSVRAGLSETQYF. In DNA form, the CDR3 reads TGCAGCGTTCGCGCGGGTCTCTCAGAGACCCAGTACTTC.

There are a few counts of this clone. The gene calls are TRBV7-9 and TRBJ2-5; 8 nucleotides match TRBD2. Germline CDR1 SEHNR, CDR2 FQNEAQ (reference sequence). The CDR3 is 15 residues long. Unmatched junction bases numbered 2, after V lost 1 base and J lost 1 base. For the CDR3, the DNA is TGTGCCAGCAGCTTAGATGCGGGAGGCCAAGAGACCCAGTACTTC. It encodes CASSLDAGGQETQYF.

The gene calls are TRBV4-3 and TRBJ2-7; D ambiguous. V was pared by 0 bases and J by 6 bases, with 9 bases between. The germline CDR1 and CDR2 sequences are LGHNA and YSLEER. The CDR3 contains 13 residues. The CDR3: CASSQEFASEQYF. The CDR3, as DNA: TGCGCCAGCAGCCAAGAGTTTGCGAGCGAGCAGTACTTC.

Remarks on this clone: In the same sample, other DNA sequences code for this CDR3. V usage is TRBV7-2 and J usage is TRBJ2-6; D tentatively reads TRBD1 or TRBD2 (6 bases each). The V end was cut by 3 bases, the J end by 4 bases, with 10 bases between. Germline loops: CDR1 SGHTA, CDR2 FQGNSA. There are 15 residues in the CDR3. The CDR3 region is CASSFWGAGANVLTF. CDR3 DNA: TGTGCCAGCAGCTTTTGGGGGGCCGGGGCCAACGTCCTGACTTTC.

The V gene is TRBV19, the J gene TRBJ2-1; no reliable D call. Germline V gene sequence: CDR1 LNHDA, CDR2 SQIVND (reference sequence). The CDR3 length is 15 residues. The V end was cut by 6 bases, the J end by 0 bases, with 12 bases between. The CDR3 spells CASRDRYPSYNEQFF. As DNA, the CDR3 is TGTGCCAGTAGGGACCGCTACCCCTCCTACAATGAGCAGTTCTTC.

The V call is TRBV5-6, the J call TRBJ1-1, with D perhaps TRBD1 (6 bases). This CDR3 is 13 amino acids long. With 4 bases removed from V and 7 bases from J, the gap between germline ends came to 14 bases. Per germline, CDR1 SGHDT and CDR2 YYEEEE. CDR3 amino acids: CASSAADRYEAFF. In DNA form, the CDR3 reads TGTGCCAGCAGCGCAGCGGACAGATATGAAGCTTTCTTT.

This CDR3 reads CASSPPLRNTGELFF. In nucleotides, the CDR3 is TGTGCCAGCAGCCCCCCTCTCCGGAACACCGGGGAGCTGTTTTTT. The V and J genes are TRBV9 and TRBJ2-2; D call uncertain. CDR1 is SGDLS, CDR2 YYNGEE, per germline. The CDR3 length is 15 residues. V was trimmed by 4 bases and J by 1 base, leaving 11 bases between them.

The V call is TRBV9, the J call TRBJ2-5; 12 bases align to TRBD2. CDR1 and CDR2 (germline): SGDLS, YYNGEE. There are 14 residues in the CDR3. V lost 3 bases and J lost 8; bases outside the gene matches: 5. The CDR3 sequence: CASSATSGRATQYF. The CDR3 bases are TGTGCCAGCAGCGCGACTAGCGGGAGAGCTACCCAGTACTTC.

This clone was picked up a small number of times. The V and J genes are TRBV14 and TRBJ2-5, with a possible D match to TRBD2 (6 bases). Germline CDR1 is SGHDN and CDR2 is FVKESK. V lost 3 bases to trimming and J lost 5 bases, with 10 bases between them. CDR3 length: 13 amino acids. In nucleotides, the CDR3 is TGTGCCAGCAGCCAGGGACTCGGGGAGACCCAGTACTTC. This sequence encodes CASSQGLGETQYF.